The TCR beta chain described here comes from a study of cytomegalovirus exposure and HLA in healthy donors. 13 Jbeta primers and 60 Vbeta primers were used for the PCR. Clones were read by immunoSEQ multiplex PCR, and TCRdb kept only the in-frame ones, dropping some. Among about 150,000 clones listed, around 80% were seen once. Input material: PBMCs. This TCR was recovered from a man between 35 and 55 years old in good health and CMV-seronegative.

The CDR3 DNA follows: TGTGCCAGCAGCGTAGATGGGAGCTCCTACGAGCAGTACTTC. It codes for CASSVDGSSYEQYF. This chain uses TRBV9 with TRBJ2-7; D is possibly TRBD2 (5 bases). The germline V gene encodes CDR1 SGDLS and CDR2 YYNGEE. V gave up 0 bases and J gave up 0 bases, with 7 bases separating them. CDR3 length equals 14 residues. Full variable domain (remainder filled in from reference TRBV9 and TRBJ2-7): DSGVTQTPKHLITATGQRVTLRCSPRSGDLSVYWYQQSLDQGLQFLIQYYNGEERAKGNILERFSAQQFPDLHSELNLSSLELGDSALYFCASSVDGSSYEQYFGPGTRLTVT.